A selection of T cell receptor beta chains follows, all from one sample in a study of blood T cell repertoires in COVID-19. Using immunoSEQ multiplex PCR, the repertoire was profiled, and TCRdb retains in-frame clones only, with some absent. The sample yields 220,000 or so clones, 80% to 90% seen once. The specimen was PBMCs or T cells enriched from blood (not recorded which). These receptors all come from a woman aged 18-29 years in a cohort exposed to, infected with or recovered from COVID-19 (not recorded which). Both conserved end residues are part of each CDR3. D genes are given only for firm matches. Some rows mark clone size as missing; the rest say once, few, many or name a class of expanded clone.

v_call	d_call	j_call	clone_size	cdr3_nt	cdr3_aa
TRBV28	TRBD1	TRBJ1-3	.	TGTGCCAGCAGTTTACTGACAGGGTATGGATCTGGAAACACCATATATTTT	CASSLLTGYGSGNTIYF
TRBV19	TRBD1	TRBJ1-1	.	TGTGCCAGTAGTATTCGGACAGGCTTGGCTGAAGCTTTCTTT	CASSIRTGLAEAFF
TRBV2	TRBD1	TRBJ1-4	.	TGTGCCAGCATGGGGGACAGGGGCTATAGTGAAAAACTGTTTTTT	CASMGDRGYSEKLFF
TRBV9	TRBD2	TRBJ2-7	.	TGTGCCAGCAGCGTTAGCGGGCGCTCCTACGAGCAGTACTTC	CASSVSGRSYEQYF
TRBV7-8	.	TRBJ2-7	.	TGTGCCAGCAGCGGCGGGACGGCGAGCTCCTACGAGCAGTACTTC	CASSGGTASSYEQYF
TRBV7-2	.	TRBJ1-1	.	TGTGCCAGCAGCTTGGATCTGAGGACTGAAGCTTTCTTT	CASSLDLRTEAFF
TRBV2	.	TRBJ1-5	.	TGTGCCAGCAGTTCCGGGCGGGGGGCGAAGGGTCAGCCCCAGCATTTT	CASSSGRGAKGQPQHF
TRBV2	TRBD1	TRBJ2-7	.	TGTGCCAGCAATCCGGGACAGATCTCCTACGAGCAGTACTTC	CASNPGQISYEQYF
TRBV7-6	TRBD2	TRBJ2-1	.	TGTGCCAGCAGCTTAGCCCTAGGGTTCAATAGCGGGAGGTTGGAGCAGTTCTTC	CASSLALGFNSGRLEQFF
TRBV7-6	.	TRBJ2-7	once	TGTGCCAGCAGCTTGGGCACCGAATCCTACGAGCAGTACTTC	CASSLGTESYEQYF
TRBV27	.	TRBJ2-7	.	TGTGCCAGCAGTCTACAGGGTTCGCATGAGCAGTACTTC	CASSLQGSHEQYF
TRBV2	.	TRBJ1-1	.	TGTGCCAGCACTATAGAGGGGGTGAACACTGAAGCTTTCTTT	CASTIEGVNTEAFF
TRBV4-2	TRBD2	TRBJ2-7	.	TGTGCCAGCAGCCAGATTCTAGCGGGAGGGAGCCACGAGCAGTACTTC	CASSQILAGGSHEQYF
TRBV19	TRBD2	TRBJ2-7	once	TGTGCCAGTAGTTCTCCGCGGGGGTCAATAGCGGGAGGAGGAGAGCAGTACTTC	CASSSPRGSIAGGGEQYF
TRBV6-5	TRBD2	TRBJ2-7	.	TGTGCCAGCAGTTCCCAGAGCGGGGGAGGGTCCTACGAGCAGTACTTC	CASSSQSGGGSYEQYF
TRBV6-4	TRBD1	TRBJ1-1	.	TGTGCCAGCAGTGACACGGACAGGGGGACTGAAGCTTTCTTT	CASSDTDRGTEAFF
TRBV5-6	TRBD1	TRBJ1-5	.	TGTGCCAGCAGCCTAGGACAGGGGGATCAGCCCCAGCATTTT	CASSLGQGDQPQHF
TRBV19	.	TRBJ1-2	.	TGTGCCAGTAGACCCCTTGCCACTGAAGTTAACTATGGCTACACCTTC	CASRPLATEVNYGYTF
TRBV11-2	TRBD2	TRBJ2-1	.	TGTGCCAGCAGCCAGACGGTAGCGGGTGAGAACTCCTACAATGAGCAGTTCTTC	CASSQTVAGENSYNEQFF
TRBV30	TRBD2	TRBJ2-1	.	TGTGCCTGGAACGGGGTAGCGGGGAATGAGCAGTTCTTC	CAWNGVAGNEQFF
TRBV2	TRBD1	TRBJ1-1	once	TGTGCCAGCAACTTGGACAGGGTAAACACTGAAGCTTTCTTT	CASNLDRVNTEAFF
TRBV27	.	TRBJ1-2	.	TGTGCCAGCAGTCCACTTCGTGGCTACACCTTC	CASSPLRGYTF
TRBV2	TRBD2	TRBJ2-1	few	TGTGCCAGTGCGAGACTAGCGGGAGACAATGAGCAGTTCTTC	CASARLAGDNEQFF
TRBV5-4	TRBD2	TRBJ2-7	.	TGTGCCAGCAGCCGAGGACTAGCGGGAGATGGTGGCGAGCAGTACTTC	CASSRGLAGDGGEQYF
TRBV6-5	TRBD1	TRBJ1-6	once	TGTGCCAGCAGTTACGGACAGGGTTTTCGATCACCCCTCCACTTT	CASSYGQGFRSPLHF
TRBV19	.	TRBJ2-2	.	TGTGCCAGTACCCCGACGGGGGGCGCCGGCACCGGGGAGCTGTTTTTT	CASTPTGGAGTGELFF
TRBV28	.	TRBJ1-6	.	TGTGCCAGCAGTCCGGGGATTGTGAATTCACCCCTCCACTTT	CASSPGIVNSPLHF
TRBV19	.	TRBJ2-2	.	TGTGCCAGTCGATACATGAACACCGGGGAGCTGTTTTTT	CASRYMNTGELFF
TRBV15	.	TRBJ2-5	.	TGTGCCACCAGCAGAGATGGGGGGCAAGAGACCCAGTACTTC	CATSRDGGQETQYF
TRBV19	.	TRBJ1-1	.	TGTGCCAGCAATGGGGGACGGGGGAGGAGGACTGAAGCTTTCTTT	CASNGGRGRRTEAFF
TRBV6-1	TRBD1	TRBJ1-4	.	TGTGCCAGCAGTGAAAAACAAATGGGACAGTCTAAACTGTTTTTT	CASSEKQMGQSKLFF
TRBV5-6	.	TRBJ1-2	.	TGTGCCAGCGGAGGGCTGGGTTCTTTCTATGGCTACACCTTC	CASGGLGSFYGYTF
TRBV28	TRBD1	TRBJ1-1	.	TGTGCCAGCAGTTCACCGGGACAGGGCTTCACTGAAGCTTTCTTT	CASSSPGQGFTEAFF
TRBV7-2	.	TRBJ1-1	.	TGTGCCAGCAGCTTTGCGGCGCACACTGAAGCTTTCTTT	CASSFAAHTEAFF
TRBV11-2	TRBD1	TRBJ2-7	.	TGTGCCAGCAGCTTGCTAATGGGGACAGCTTCCTACGAGCAGTACTTC	CASSLLMGTASYEQYF
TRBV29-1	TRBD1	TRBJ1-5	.	TGCAGCGTTCGTACAGGGGATCAGCCCCAGCATTTT	CSVRTGDQPQHF
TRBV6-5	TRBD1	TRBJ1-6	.	TGTGCCAGCAGGCAGACAGGGGCTCAATCACCCCTCCACTTT	CASRQTGAQSPLHF
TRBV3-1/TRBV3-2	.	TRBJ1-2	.	TGTGCCAGCAGCCAAGATCTTTCAACAGATCTCTATGGCTACACCTTC	CASSQDLSTDLYGYTF
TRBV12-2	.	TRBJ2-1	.	TGTGCAAGTCGCCTCCATTTCAGGACTAGCAGATTCTACAATGAGCAGTTCTTC	CASRLHFRTSRFYNEQFF
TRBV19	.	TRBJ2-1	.	TGTGCCAGTAGTATAGATGGGACACCTATCAATGAGCAGTTCTTC	CASSIDGTPINEQFF
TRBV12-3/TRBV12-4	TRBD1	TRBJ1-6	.	TGTGCCAGCAGTTTAAACAACCCGGACAGGGGGGAATTT	CASSLNNPDRGEF
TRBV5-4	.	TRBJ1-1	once	TGTGCCAGCAGCCCTCCGGCGGACACTGAAGCTTTCTTT	CASSPPADTEAFF
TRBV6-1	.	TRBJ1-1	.	TGTGCCAGCAGTGAACAGGGGTCGAACACTGAAGCTTTCTTT	CASSEQGSNTEAFF
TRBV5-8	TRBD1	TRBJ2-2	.	TGTGCCAGCAGCTTGTTTTTTGGGACAGTGGGAACCGGGGAGCTGTTTTTT	CASSLFFGTVGTGELFF
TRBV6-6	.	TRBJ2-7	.	TGTGCCAGCAGGGTAGAATACGAGCAGTACTTC	CASRVEYEQYF
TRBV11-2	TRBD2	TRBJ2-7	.	TGTGCCAGCAGCCCCAGTTTAGGGACTAGCGGGGGGGCCTACGAGCAGTACTTC	CASSPSLGTSGGAYEQYF
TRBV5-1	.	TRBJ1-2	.	TGCGCCAGCAGCCCGGACAGCTATGGCTACACCTTC	CASSPDSYGYTF
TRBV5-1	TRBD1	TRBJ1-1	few	TGCGCCAGCAGCTTGGGGGGACAGTCTAGGGGCGAAGCTTTCTTT	CASSLGGQSRGEAFF
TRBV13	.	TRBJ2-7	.	TGTGCCAGCAGCTTAGGTGGTAGCGGCGACGAGCAGTACTTC	CASSLGGSGDEQYF